This T cell receptor (beta chain) was sequenced in a study of blood T cell repertoires in COVID-19. In the study overall: Samples of COVID-19 (acute and convalescent) were obtained from the United States, Italy and Spain. Sample material is recorded as cDNA or gDNA derived from T cells, B-cell-depleted T cells, or PBMCs.

Original handling: Estimation of nucleated cell counts was performed using reference gene primer amplification. The protocol was immunoSEQ multiplex PCR, while the TCRdb copy is restricted to in-frame clones and leaves out a portion. V and J calls and clone size are given by that table; D and trimming were obtained from the DNA. The data show roughly 140,000 clones, roughly 71% seen once. This clone was observed a handful of times. V lost 4 bases, J lost 4 bases, and 11 bases lay in between. The CDR3 is made up of 13 amino acids. CDR1 and CDR2 from the germline V gene are SGHRS and YFSETQ. Material for sequencing was peripheral blood. The chain recombines TRBV5-1 with TRBJ1-1; no reliable D call. The receptor was isolated from a woman aged 80 or older with acute or convalescent COVID-19. The CDR3 DNA sequence: TGCGCCAGCAGCCAAGAACTAGGCACTGAAGCTTTCTTT. Translating gives CASSQELGTEAFF.